These T cell receptor beta chains were read from a single sample in a study of blood T cell repertoires in COVID-19. Clones were read by immunoSEQ multiplex PCR, and TCRdb kept only the in-frame ones, dropping some. This table has approximately 100,000 clones, about 89% appearing once. The sample was peripheral blood. Receptors were obtained from a man in his fifties or sixties with acute or convalescent COVID-19. Each CDR3 is given with its conserved first and last residue. The D gene is left open where the match is weak. A clone size is listed for some rows: how often the clone was seen (once, few, many), or a class if it is expanded.

J gene	V gene	clone size	D gene	CDR3 protein
TRBJ2-1	TRBV5-1	.	.	CASSLGQAGYNEQFF
TRBJ2-7	TRBV11-2	once	TRBD2	CASSWSGNRAEQYF
TRBJ2-7	TRBV6-5	.	TRBD2	CASSYRSGGRYEQYF
TRBJ1-2	TRBV5-1	.	TRBD1	CASSRGTGDNYGYTF
TRBJ1-5	TRBV2	.	TRBD1	CASNRQGTNQPQHF
TRBJ2-1	TRBV9	medium-sized	TRBD2	CASSVDRGLNNEQFF
TRBJ2-3	TRBV19	.	.	CASSRGIPGQRSDTQYF
TRBJ2-3	TRBV3-1/TRBV3-2	.	.	CASSLRGSTDTQYF
TRBJ2-3	TRBV5-1	.	TRBD1	CASSLGPRGQDTQYF
TRBJ1-2	TRBV5-5	.	.	CASSLTTGAYGYTF
TRBJ1-1	TRBV25-1	.	.	CASLNLRNTEAFF
TRBJ2-2	TRBV5-1	.	.	CASSLSSRVGTGELFF
TRBJ1-2	TRBV12-3/TRBV12-4	.	.	CASSREFYGYTF
TRBJ1-1	TRBV29-1	.	.	CSVDRATLDTEAFF
TRBJ2-2	TRBV15	.	TRBD2	CATSSLGLNTGELFF
TRBJ2-6	TRBV7-6	.	.	CASSLAVAGASSGANVLTF
TRBJ2-1	TRBV30	.	TRBD2	CAWGRLAGAPFRNEQFF
TRBJ2-7	TRBV3-1/TRBV3-2	.	TRBD2	CASTSSGRAPEQYF
TRBJ2-4	TRBV27	.	TRBD2	CASSLQGRGGLAKNIQYF
TRBJ1-2	TRBV29-1	.	.	CSVPGYYGYTF
TRBJ1-2	TRBV5-1	.	TRBD1	CASSGTGENWDGYTF
TRBJ1-1	TRBV9	.	.	CASSVVQENTEAFF
TRBJ2-7	TRBV29-1	.	TRBD2	CSVVKVRETFYEQYF
TRBJ1-1	TRBV7-3	.	.	CASSLIGLTTNTEAFF
TRBJ2-1	TRBV19	.	TRBD2	CASSAASGLGYEQFF
TRBJ2-5	TRBV27	.	TRBD1	CASSIGTGGPETQYF
TRBJ1-2	TRBV5-1	few	TRBD1	CASSLGHRDRNYGYTF
TRBJ1-1	TRBV7-9	.	.	CASSLDGTPNTEAFF
TRBJ2-3	TRBV3-1/TRBV3-2	.	TRBD2	CASSHFAGDGTDTQYF
TRBJ2-7	TRBV7-9	.	TRBD2	CASSKLAGAVSYEQYF
TRBJ2-7	TRBV6-5	.	TRBD1	CASSYQDRVSYEQYF
TRBJ1-1	TRBV2	.	.	CASRTKGTPGTEAFF
TRBJ1-2	TRBV2	.	.	CASTLRQMSNYGYTF
TRBJ1-1	TRBV6-5	few	.	CASSLRPNTEAFF
TRBJ1-2	TRBV18	.	TRBD1	CASSPGTANYGYTF
TRBJ2-7	TRBV30	few	.	CAWRGNYEQYF
TRBJ2-5	TRBV10-1	.	TRBD1	CASSRDRGETQYF
TRBJ2-1	TRBV12-5	.	.	CASGSPGGVGYNEQFF
TRBJ2-1	TRBV7-9	.	TRBD1	CASSARPGGGKNEQFF
TRBJ2-2	TRBV4-1	.	TRBD2	CASSQVGLAGGHSGELFF
TRBJ2-7	TRBV25-1	.	TRBD2	CASSEDSGGSYEQYF
TRBJ1-6	TRBV11-3	few	TRBD1	CASSLRRQGSYNSPLHF
TRBJ2-1	TRBV11-2	.	.	CASSLELRAYEQFF
TRBJ1-5	TRBV4-1	.	TRBD1	CASSQPRAGGGQPQHF
TRBJ2-7	TRBV21-1	.	.	CASSKVFPGAAYEQYF
TRBJ2-7	TRBV5-1	few	TRBD2	CASSLDRLAVYEQYF